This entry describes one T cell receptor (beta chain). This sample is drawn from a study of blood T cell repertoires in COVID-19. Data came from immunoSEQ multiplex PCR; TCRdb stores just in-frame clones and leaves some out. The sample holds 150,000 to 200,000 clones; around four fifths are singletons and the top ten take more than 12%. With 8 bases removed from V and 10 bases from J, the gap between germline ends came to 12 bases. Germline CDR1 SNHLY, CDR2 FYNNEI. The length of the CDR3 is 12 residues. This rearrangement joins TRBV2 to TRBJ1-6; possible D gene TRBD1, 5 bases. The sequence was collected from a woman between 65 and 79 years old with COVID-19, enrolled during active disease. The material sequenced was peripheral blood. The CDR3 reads CASEVGGSPLHF. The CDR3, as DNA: TGTGCCAGCGAAGTCGGGGGGTCACCCCTCCACTTT.